The clone carrying this TCR beta chain was seen ten or more times. The sample originates from a study of T cells in Graves' hyperthyroidism and ophthalmopathy. Losses at the gene ends were 2 bases for V and 10 bases for J; bases not matched to a gene: 12. The CDR3 has 16 amino acids. Germline V gene lookup returns CDR1 SGHRS and CDR2 YFSETQ. Researchers amplified the TCR beta CDR3 regions from RNA transcripts. The TCR CDR3 was amplified in a first-round RT-PCR using the HTBI primer set. TCRdb ran MiXCR on the multiplex PCR reads and lists one entry per CDR3 protein. The profile covers around 600,000 distinct CDR3 sequences, with around a sixth appearing a single time and around 7.3% taken by the ten largest.

Sequenced input: blood. The receptor was derived from a woman aged 25-40 years with Graves' hyperthyroidism. The chain combines TRBV5-1 with TRBJ2-1, with TRBD2 identical over 10 bases. The CDR3, as DNA: TGCGCCAGCAGCTTTCTTCGGACTAGCGGCTTGGCGGAGCAGTTCTTC. As protein: CASSFLRTSGLAEQFF.